A selection of T cell receptor beta chains follows, all from one sample in a study of spatial heterogeneity in lung cancer. TCRdb redid the calling of the 5' RACE reads with MiXCR, one entry per CDR3 protein. The sample holds 18,000 or so distinct CDR3 sequences, 5.5% to 6% seen once. Sequencing was performed on lung tumor tissue, taken at surgery. All receptors come from a female donor with early-stage non-small cell lung cancer. The CDR3 runs from the conserved cysteine through the conserved F or W. The order of the fields is J gene, clone size, V gene, D gene, CDR3 protein, CDR3 DNA. A D gene is named only where the DNA matches it firmly. The size of a clone is reported for some rows only, either as once, few or many, or as a class for expanded clones.

J gene: TRBJ2-2; clone size: many; V gene: TRBV5-1; D gene: .; CDR3 protein: CASREMGQNTGELFF; CDR3 DNA: TGCGCCAGCAGAGAGATGGGACAGAACACCGGGGAGCTGTTTTTT
J gene: TRBJ2-1; clone size: many; V gene: TRBV20-1; D gene: TRBD2; CDR3 protein: CSAIGGSAGNEQFF; CDR3 DNA: TGCAGTGCTATCGGCGGGAGCGCGGGCAATGAGCAGTTCTTC
J gene: TRBJ2-5; clone size: few; V gene: TRBV7-2; D gene: TRBD2; CDR3 protein: CASSLGLALQETQYF; CDR3 DNA: TGTGCCAGCAGCTTGGGACTAGCCCTCCAAGAGACCCAGTACTTC
J gene: TRBJ1-1; clone size: many; V gene: TRBV29-1; D gene: TRBD1; CDR3 protein: CSVEPDRAAFF; CDR3 DNA: TGCAGCGTTGAGCCGGACAGGGCTGCTTTCTTT
J gene: TRBJ2-5; clone size: medium-sized; V gene: TRBV5-1; D gene: .; CDR3 protein: CASSLLVSGETQYF; CDR3 DNA: TGCGCCAGCAGCTTACTAGTCTCCGGAGAGACCCAGTACTTC
J gene: TRBJ1-5; clone size: many; V gene: TRBV4-1; D gene: .; CDR3 protein: CASSAGEGAVSQPQHF; CDR3 DNA: TGCGCCAGCAGCGCCGGGGAAGGGGCGGTGAGTCAGCCCCAGCATTTT
J gene: TRBJ2-5; clone size: medium-sized; V gene: TRBV9; D gene: .; CDR3 protein: CASSVDPSGRSQETQYF; CDR3 DNA: TGTGCCAGCAGCGTAGATCCCTCCGGGCGCAGCCAAGAGACCCAGTACTTC
J gene: TRBJ2-7; clone size: many; V gene: TRBV5-6; D gene: TRBD1; CDR3 protein: CASSLGGTGLSYEQYF; CDR3 DNA: TGTGCCAGCAGCTTGGGCGGGACAGGGCTCTCCTACGAGCAGTACTTC
J gene: TRBJ2-1; clone size: many; V gene: TRBV4-1; D gene: TRBD2; CDR3 protein: CASSETSGGYNEQFF; CDR3 DNA: TGCGCCAGCAGCGAAACTAGCGGAGGTTACAATGAGCAGTTCTTC
J gene: TRBJ2-3; clone size: .; V gene: TRBV15; D gene: TRBD2; CDR3 protein: CATSEWTSGFATDTQYF; CDR3 DNA: TGTGCCACCAGCGAATGGACTAGCGGGTTTGCAACAGATACGCAGTATTTT
J gene: TRBJ2-1; clone size: many; V gene: TRBV4-1; D gene: TRBD2; CDR3 protein: CASSQVLASGNEQFF; CDR3 DNA: TGCGCCAGCAGCCAAGTGTTGGCTAGCGGTAATGAGCAGTTCTTC
J gene: TRBJ1-2; clone size: many; V gene: TRBV5-4; D gene: .; CDR3 protein: CASSSGVREDGYTF; CDR3 DNA: TGTGCCAGCAGCTCGGGCGTTAGGGAGGATGGCTACACCTTC
J gene: TRBJ1-2; clone size: few; V gene: TRBV6-5; D gene: .; CDR3 protein: CASSYSLEPRGGYTF; CDR3 DNA: TGTGCCAGCAGTTACTCGTTGGAGCCCCGGGGGGGCTACACCTTC
J gene: TRBJ2-5; clone size: medium-sized; V gene: TRBV9; D gene: .; CDR3 protein: CASSVGLEETQYF; CDR3 DNA: TGTGCCAGCAGCGTAGGACTTGAAGAGACCCAGTACTTC
J gene: TRBJ2-7; clone size: many; V gene: TRBV6-6; D gene: TRBD2; CDR3 protein: CASSYLLAGVHEQYF; CDR3 DNA: TGTGCCAGCAGTTACCTACTAGCGGGAGTGCACGAGCAGTACTTC
J gene: TRBJ2-3; clone size: few; V gene: TRBV6-6; D gene: TRBD2; CDR3 protein: CASSGRAGDTQYF; CDR3 DNA: TGTGCCAGTAGCGGGAGGGCTGGAGATACGCAGTATTTT
J gene: TRBJ2-5; clone size: few; V gene: TRBV12-3/TRBV12-4; D gene: .; CDR3 protein: CASRVGRISETQYF; CDR3 DNA: TGTGCCAGCCGTGTTGGGCGGATCTCAGAGACCCAGTACTTC
J gene: TRBJ1-5; clone size: many; V gene: TRBV3-1; D gene: .; CDR3 protein: CASSYGNSNQPQHF; CDR3 DNA: TGTGCCAGCAGTTACGGGAATAGCAATCAGCCCCAGCATTTT
J gene: TRBJ2-2; clone size: many; V gene: TRBV7-9; D gene: .; CDR3 protein: CASSPPAGELFF; CDR3 DNA: TGTGCCAGCAGCCCCCCAGCCGGGGAGCTGTTTTTT
J gene: TRBJ2-7; clone size: many; V gene: TRBV7-2; D gene: TRBD2; CDR3 protein: CASSLTSGRSFSEQYF; CDR3 DNA: TGTGCCAGCAGCTTAACTAGCGGGAGGTCCTTCTCCGAGCAGTACTTC
J gene: TRBJ1-6; clone size: .; V gene: TRBV7-9; D gene: .; CDR3 protein: CASSLGSSPLHF; CDR3 DNA: TGTGCCAGCAGCCTGGGATCTTCACCCCTCCACTTT
J gene: TRBJ1-1; clone size: many; V gene: TRBV29-1; D gene: .; CDR3 protein: CSPRQSMNTEAFF; CDR3 DNA: TGCAGCCCAAGACAGAGCATGAACACTGAAGCTTTCTTT
J gene: TRBJ2-7; clone size: medium-sized; V gene: TRBV4-2; D gene: .; CDR3 protein: CASSHEREQYF; CDR3 DNA: TGTGCCAGCAGCCACGAGAGGGAGCAGTACTTC
J gene: TRBJ2-6; clone size: few; V gene: TRBV7-9; D gene: .; CDR3 protein: CASSFLGSSGANVLTF; CDR3 DNA: TGTGCCAGCAGCTTCTTAGGGAGCTCTGGGGCCAACGTCCTGACTTTC
J gene: TRBJ1-1; clone size: medium-sized; V gene: TRBV4-1; D gene: TRBD1; CDR3 protein: CASSKQDRVDTEAFF; CDR3 DNA: TGCGCCAGCAGCAAACAGGACAGGGTTGACACTGAAGCTTTCTTT
J gene: TRBJ1-1; clone size: medium-sized; V gene: TRBV12-3/TRBV12-4; D gene: .; CDR3 protein: CASSLGPNTEAFF; CDR3 DNA: TGTGCCAGCAGTCTGGGCCCGAACACTGAAGCTTTCTTT
J gene: TRBJ2-5; clone size: many; V gene: TRBV7-9; D gene: TRBD2; CDR3 protein: CATRSGVMGTQYF; CDR3 DNA: TGTGCCACCCGTAGCGGGGTGATGGGGACCCAGTACTTC
J gene: TRBJ2-7; clone size: many; V gene: TRBV27; D gene: .; CDR3 protein: CASSLGGHSYEQYF; CDR3 DNA: TGTGCCAGCAGTTTGGGCGGACACTCCTACGAGCAGTACTTC
J gene: TRBJ2-5; clone size: .; V gene: TRBV12-5; D gene: .; CDR3 protein: CASGFEESQYF; CDR3 DNA: TGTGCTAGTGGTTTTGAGGAGAGCCAGTACTTC
J gene: TRBJ2-2; clone size: .; V gene: TRBV27; D gene: TRBD2; CDR3 protein: CASSSYEASGATGELFF; CDR3 DNA: TGTGCCAGCAGTTCATACGAGGCTAGCGGGGCCACCGGGGAGCTGTTTTTT
J gene: TRBJ2-3; clone size: many; V gene: TRBV20-1; D gene: TRBD2; CDR3 protein: CSARDPRLAGERGTDTQYF; CDR3 DNA: TGCAGTGCTAGAGACCCGAGACTAGCGGGAGAAAGGGGCACAGATACGCAGTATTTT
J gene: TRBJ1-3; clone size: few; V gene: TRBV5-1; D gene: .; CDR3 protein: CASSWRTAGSANTIYF; CDR3 DNA: TGCGCCAGCAGCTGGAGGACGGCCGGTTCGGCAAACACCATATATTTT
J gene: TRBJ2-7; clone size: many; V gene: TRBV5-1; D gene: TRBD1; CDR3 protein: CASNTGQGYEQYF; CDR3 DNA: TGCGCCAGCAATACGGGACAGGGCTACGAGCAGTACTTC
J gene: TRBJ1-1; clone size: many; V gene: TRBV6-1; D gene: .; CDR3 protein: CASSIYRTAEAFF; CDR3 DNA: TGTGCCAGCAGTATTTACCGGACTGCTGAAGCTTTCTTT
J gene: TRBJ2-5; clone size: many; V gene: TRBV20-1; D gene: TRBD1; CDR3 protein: CSARGQGYGTQYF; CDR3 DNA: TGCAGTGCTAGAGGACAGGGTTATGGGACCCAGTACTTC
J gene: TRBJ2-4; clone size: few; V gene: TRBV30; D gene: .; CDR3 protein: CAWEAEGGNPNF; CDR3 DNA: TGTGCCTGGGAGGCGGAGGGCGGAAACCCCAACTTC
J gene: TRBJ2-5; clone size: many; V gene: TRBV3-1; D gene: .; CDR3 protein: CASSHTAGAETQYF; CDR3 DNA: TGTGCCAGCAGCCATACGGCAGGGGCAGAGACCCAGTACTTC
J gene: TRBJ2-7; clone size: medium-sized; V gene: TRBV12-3/TRBV12-4; D gene: .; CDR3 protein: CASSNTLVTYEQYF; CDR3 DNA: TGTGCCAGCAGTAACACCCTGGTAACCTACGAGCAGTACTTC
J gene: TRBJ2-5; clone size: few; V gene: TRBV27; D gene: TRBD1; CDR3 protein: CASSLDRALETQYF; CDR3 DNA: TGTGCCAGCAGTTTGGACAGGGCGTTGGAGACCCAGTACTTC
J gene: TRBJ2-5; clone size: many; V gene: TRBV27; D gene: .; CDR3 protein: CASSPNRARRETQYF; CDR3 DNA: TGTGCCAGCAGTCCTAACAGGGCACGGAGAGAGACCCAGTACTTC
J gene: TRBJ1-6; clone size: many; V gene: TRBV2; D gene: TRBD1; CDR3 protein: CASGTGVSPLHF; CDR3 DNA: TGTGCCAGCGGGACAGGGGTTTCACCCCTCCACTTT
J gene: TRBJ1-1; clone size: medium-sized; V gene: TRBV28; D gene: .; CDR3 protein: CASNIPDQRTEAFF; CDR3 DNA: TGTGCCAGCAATATACCGGACCAGCGCACTGAAGCTTTCTTT